The present entry profiles one T cell receptor (beta chain) with its context. This clone was observed a handful of times. Its antigen is currently not known. Base qualities are not at hand, and no much larger clone is one base apart. This specimen comes from a study of PD-1 blockade in classical Hodgkin lymphoma (dated by TCRdb to the early 2020s). With regard to the full study: Nivolumab dosing was 3 mg/kg intravenously every 2 weeks, continuing until either disease progression or unacceptable toxicity. To define a peripheral blood immune signature of response to PD-1 blockade in classical Hodgkin lymphoma, the study combined TCR beta sequencing with CyTOF.

Reading from cysteine to phenylalanine, the CDR3 counts 13 amino acids. The only DNA kept is the CDR3, 39 bases in frame from the first base. V loses 2 bases of germline sequence and J loses 5 bases, and the interval between the two ends is 12 bases. Per the germline V gene (reference sequence), GTSNPN is the CDR1 and SVGIG is the CDR2. Genomic DNA was extracted with the Qiagen DNeasy kit from unsorted PBMCs and from negatively selected CD4+ and CD8+ fractions. TCR beta CDR3 regions were amplified by immunoSEQ multiplex PCR using primers annealing to V and J segments. A synthetic immune receptor repertoire was used to minimize amplification bias, and any residual bias was removed computationally once sequencing was done. Under the source paper's analysis protocol: Repertoire diversity was quantified as the Shannon entropy index using custom Python scripts. Unsorted, CD4+ and CD8+ repertoires were analyzed separately, except in combined analyses where CD4+ and CD8+ sequences were merged in silico. A clone counted as expanded when the clone's frequency after treatment rose at least 2-fold relative to C1D1, and clones undetected at baseline were given a pseudocount of 0.5. Clones with 0 or 1 copy at C1D1 were defined as singleton clones, while clones with 2 or more copies were defined as non-singleton clones. By matching protein sequences in sorted samples from the same patient, clones expanded in unsorted samples were annotated as CD4+, CD8+ or unknown. Wilcoxon tests on paired samples were used to test changes in diversity from C1D1 to C4D1. TCRdb carries this immuneACCESS record with in-frame sequences only. Its versions omit some clonotypes, under half of them owing to an unresolved V gene in the studies checked, with the rest unexplained. Clone size and the V and J calls come from that table; the DNA yielded D and trimming. The sample table shows around 20,000 clones, and roughly 80% are seen once. More than 20% of the sample comes from the top ten.

The time point label here, explained by the study, means: cycle 1 day 1 (C1D1), immediately before nivolumab initiation. Relapse after autologous stem cell transplantation had occurred in all trial patients, and cohorts A, B and C were distinguished by prior brentuximab vedotin exposure. The trial cohort comprised some 60 patients with relapsed/refractory classical Hodgkin lymphoma whose best overall responses were complete response, partial response or progressive disease. Trial patients were treated with single-agent nivolumab in the multi-cohort phase II CheckMate 205 trial. An independent review committee assessed best overall response using the 2007 International Working Group response criteria. Trial PBMCs were obtained immediately prior to nivolumab initiation (C1D1) and on therapy at cycle 2 day 1 and cycle 4 day 1. Peripheral blood was collected in 8 mL Vacutainer Cell Preparation Tubes, from which PBMCs were isolated by centrifugation and then cryopreserved.

What the research found in general, with its limitations: A significant rise by C4D1 was seen in CD4+ but not CD8+ TCR diversity (p=0.0027 vs p=0.16), with the rise being most apparent in complete responders (p=0.02). The study was restricted to a single clinical trial cohort, and the causes of repertoire differences, possibly disease activity or prior therapy, were left undefined. Lower diversity was observed in patients in whom nivolumab was started less than 1 year after ASCT, and these patients were excluded from later analyses so that confounding by immune reconstitution would be avoided. Newly diagnosed patients were reported to have lower baseline TCR diversity than healthy donors, and relapsed/refractory patients were reported to have lower baseline TCR diversity still. Baseline diversity similar to that of newly diagnosed patients was observed in trial patients achieving complete response, whereas significantly lower diversity was observed in partial responders and progressors.

The sample in question was peripheral blood mononuclear cells (PBMCs), obtained at baseline. This clonotype originated in a human donor with classical Hodgkin lymphoma. The receptor chain draws on TRBV30 and TRBJ1-2; matching of 6 bases hints at TRBD1 as the D gene. The CDR3: CAWSTRGGYGYTF. The bases are TGTGCCTGGAGTACCAGGGGAGGATATGGCTACACCTTC.